This note documents a single T cell receptor (beta chain) sequence. Germline-derived CDR1 and CDR2 are SNHLY and FYNNEI. The CDR3 runs 16 residues. Losses at the gene ends were 8 bases for V and 0 bases for J; bases not matched to a gene: 7. This record belongs to a study of blood T cell repertoires in COVID-19. Study-level background: In each case, the material was cDNA or gDNA derived from T cells, B-cell-depleted T cells, or PBMCs.

Authors' analysis steps: From reference gene primer amplification, estimates of nucleated cell counts were derived. The protocol was immunoSEQ multiplex PCR, while the TCRdb copy is restricted to in-frame clones and leaves out a portion. V, J and clone size were drawn from that table, and D and trimming were deduced from the DNA. The sample comprises about 15,000 clones, approximately 84% of which are singletons, and about a tenth rests with the top ten. The TCR sequence derives from a human donor in a cohort sampled during active COVID-19. The chain has TRBV2 and TRBJ1-1; TRBD1 matches 12 bases. The specimen was peripheral blood. The CDR3 sequence: CASLGQGAVMNTEAFF. For the CDR3, the DNA is TGTGCCAGCTTGGGACAGGGGGCGGTCATGAACACTGAAGCTTTCTTT.